The 23 T cell receptor beta chains below come from one sample, sequenced in a study of OX40 agonist ivuxolimab in advanced cancers. Some clones are missing from TCRdb's copy, which holds only in-frame ones; the method was immunoSEQ multiplex PCR. The data show about 86,000 clones, with nearly 90% seen just once and approximately 0.19% held by the top ten. Sample: CD4+ or CD8+ T cells sorted from blood, taken in a trial of the OX40 agonist ivuxolimab. All receptors come from an adult with an advanced solid tumor such as melanoma, head and neck, liver or kidney cancer.

This clone was detected once. The gene calls are TRBV7-2 and TRBJ2-1; unclear D gene. The CDR3 sequence is 13 residues long. The germline V gene has CDR1 SGHTA and CDR2 FQGNSA. Deletions cut 1 base from V and 5 bases from J, with 6 bases between. CDR3 DNA: TGTGCCAGCAGCTTAGGGCAGGACAATGAGCAGTTCTTC. It specifies CASSLGQDNEQFF.

The chain couples TRBV6-1 to TRBJ1-2; no firm D call. The CDR3 loop spans 14 amino acids. Trimming took off 3 bases at V and 8 bases at J, with 16 bases between the two ends. CDR1 MNHNS and CDR2 SASEGT come from the germline V gene. In DNA, the CDR3 is TGTGCCAGCAGTGAGCAGAACTTGGGTATGGGCTACACCTTC. It specifies CASSEQNLGMGYTF.

This CDR3 reads CASASLAGAGEQFF. The CDR3, as DNA: TGTGCCAGCGCCTCCCTAGCGGGGGCCGGGGAGCAGTTCTTC. The rearrangement joins TRBV7-3 to TRBJ2-1; TRBD2 agrees at 10 bases. The trim removed 8 bases at V and 10 bases at J, leaving 11 bases unmatched. The CDR3 has 14 amino acids. In germline, CDR1 is SGHTA, CDR2 FQGTGA. Using reference TRBV7-3 and TRBJ2-1 for the parts outside the CDR3, the full variable domain is GAGVSQTPSNKVTEKGKYVELRCDPISGHTALYWYRQSLGQGPEFLIYFQGTGAADDSGLPNDRFFAVRPEGSVSTLKIQRTERGDSAVYLCASASLAGAGEQFFGPGTRLTVL.

This clone was counted a single time. The rearrangement links TRBV18 to TRBJ2-2; 10 bases agree with TRBD2. V dropped 3 bases and J dropped 9; count of bases not matched to a gene: 7. Germline V gene lookup returns CDR1 KGHSH and CDR2 LQKENI. The CDR3 covers 15 residues. CDR3 sequence reads: CASSPPGLAARELFF. Here the CDR3 DNA reads TGTGCCAGCTCACCTCCCGGACTAGCGGCGAGGGAGCTGTTTTTT.

This chain links TRBV11-3 with TRBJ1-3; a weak D match, TRBD1 (6 bases). Per germline, CDR1 SGHNT and CDR2 YENEEA. This CDR3 is built from 15 residues. The germline V and J ends were trimmed by 5 bases and 2 bases, with 13 bases remaining between them. Here the CDR3 DNA reads TGTGCCAGCAGCCTGGGGGCAGGGCCTGGAAACACCATATATTTT. Translated: CASSLGAGPGNTIYF.

The chain recombines TRBV13 with TRBJ2-1, with D unclear. The CDR3 has 15 residues. Trimming cost V 0 bases and J 2 bases, with 8 bases left between them. Germline values: CDR1 PRHDT, CDR2 FYEKMQ (reference sequence). The CDR3 DNA is TGTGCCAGCAGCTTAGGCCTCGGCGCCTACAATGAGCAGTTCTTC. The encoded protein is CASSLGLGAYNEQFF.

The J gene is TRBJ1-5, the V gene TRBV15; no firm D call. Trimming took 2 bases from V and 7 from J, leaving 6 bases between them. CDR1 and CDR2 from the germline V gene are LNHNV and YYDKDF (reference sequence). The CDR3 is 12 amino acids. This CDR3 reads CATSRKDQPQHF. The CDR3 region has the DNA TGTGCCACCAGCAGAAAGGACCAGCCCCAGCATTTT.

This clone was recorded only once. The rearrangement joins TRBV10-3 to TRBJ2-7; TRBD1 might be the D (6 bases). From germline, CDR1 is ENHRY and CDR2 SYGVKD. This CDR3 spans 13 amino acids. V was pared by 5 bases and J by 2 bases, with 10 bases between. CDR3 amino acids: CAISTGQTYEQYV. As DNA, the CDR3 is TGTGCCATCAGTACAGGGCAGACCTACGAGCAGTACGTC.

This clone was recorded once. One end of the junction varies from germline; a read error may be responsible. The V call is TRBV28, the J call TRBJ1-6; TRBD1 might be the D (5 bases). The CDR3 length is 13 residues. Germline V gene lookup returns CDR1 MDHEN and CDR2 SYDVKM. The CDR3 spells CASGGEVFKRESF. The CDR3 bases are TGTGCCAGCGGGGGGGAGGTTTTCAAACGGGAGTCGTTT.

The chain uses TRBV30 and TRBJ2-1, with 14 bases lining up with TRBD2. Unmatched junction bases numbered 4, after V lost 4 bases and J lost 5 bases. The CDR3 has 15 residues. Per germline, CDR1 GTSNPN and CDR2 SVGIG (reference sequence). The CDR3 nucleotides are TGTGCCTGGAATCCGGGACTAGCGGGAGACAATGAGCAGTTCTTC. Its translation is CAWNPGLAGDNEQFF.

The chain is built from TRBV18 and TRBJ1-1, with 10 bases that match TRBD1. V lost 3 bases, J lost 6 bases, and 10 bases stayed unmatched. Germline V gene data show CDR1 as KGHSH and CDR2 as LQKENI. This CDR3 comprises 16 residues. The CDR3 loop reads CASSPQRQGAIPEAFF. CDR3 nucleotide sequence: TGTGCCAGCTCACCGCAAAGACAGGGGGCGATTCCTGAAGCTTTCTTT.

V gene TRBV6-5 combines with J gene TRBJ1-2; 7 nucleotides match TRBD1. V was pared by 0 bases and J by 4 bases, with 2 bases of the junction left unmatched. In germline, CDR1 is MNHEY, CDR2 SVGAGI. The CDR3 is 14 residues long. The CDR3 DNA is TGTGCCAGCAGTTACTCAGACAGGGCCTATGGCTACACCTTC. Translation gives CASSYSDRAYGYTF.

This clone has just a few counts. This chain links TRBV19 with TRBJ1-1, with no clear D. Germline loops: CDR1 LNHDA, CDR2 SQIVND (reference sequence). V was clipped by 4 bases and J by 2 bases, with 5 bases between them. CDR3 size: 12 residues. In DNA, the CDR3 is TGTGCCAGTAGTAGGGTTAACACTGAAGCTTTCTTT. Its translation: CASSRVNTEAFF.

The V call is TRBV7-2, the J call TRBJ2-5; D uncertain. V was pared by 4 bases and J by 2 bases, with 5 bases between. The length of the CDR3 is 12 residues. Per germline, CDR1 SGHTA and CDR2 FQGNSA. This chain's CDR3 is CASSSGQETQYF. The CDR3 DNA reads as TGTGCCAGCAGCTCTGGACAAGAGACCCAGTACTTC.

The V call is TRBV5-1, the J call TRBJ2-3; 10 bases align to TRBD2. The ends lost 3 bases at V and 7 bases at J; junction bases unmatched: 11. The CDR3 covers 16 residues. Germline lookup yields CDR1 SGHRS and CDR2 YFSETQ. The DNA for the CDR3 is TGCGCCAGCAGCTCTTCTAGCGGGAGCGTTTCTTATACGCAGTATTTT. Translation: CASSSSSGSVSYTQYF.

The V and J genes are TRBV6-4 and TRBJ1-5; D not certain. With 9 bases removed from V and 4 bases from J, the gap between germline ends came to 13 bases. There are 13 residues in the CDR3. CDR1 MRHNA and CDR2 SNTAGT come from the germline V gene. CDR3 sequence reads: CASGEAGNQPQHF. The CDR3 nucleotides read TGTGCCAGTGGCGAGGCCGGAAATCAGCCCCAGCATTTT.

This clone was seen only once. CDR3 sequence: CASSPTGTNEKLFF. The CDR3 coding sequence is TGTGCCAGCAGCCCCACAGGGACGAATGAAAAACTGTTTTTT. J is TRBJ1-4 and V is TRBV6-5; D possibly corresponds to TRBD1 (6 bases). Trimming cost V 6 bases and J 5 bases, with 13 bases left between them. The germline CDR1 and CDR2 sequences are MNHEY and SVGAGI. This CDR3 region has 14 residues.

The chain combines TRBV5-1 with TRBJ2-2; D call uncertain. CDR1 is SGHRS, CDR2 YFSETQ, per germline. V gave up 1 base and J gave up 5 bases, with 3 bases separating them. The CDR3 consists of 12 residues. The DNA for the CDR3 is TGCGCCAGCAGCTTGCTTACCGGGGAGCTGTTTTTT. This gives the protein CASSLLTGELFF.

The chain links TRBV6-1 to TRBJ2-7; D uncertain. The CDR3 is made up of 13 amino acids. CDR1 MNHNS and CDR2 SASEGT come from the germline V gene. V was clipped by 5 bases and J by 0 bases, with 8 bases between them. The CDR3 loop reads CASSRPSSYEQYF. The DNA for the CDR3 is TGTGCCAGCAGTCGGCCGAGCTCCTACGAGCAGTACTTC.

In this sample, this clone turned up a few times. The rearrangement joins TRBV6-1 to TRBJ2-3, with TRBD2 identical over 10 bases. The CDR3 sequence is 14 residues long. Germline lookup yields CDR1 MNHNS and CDR2 SASEGT. V shed 7 bases, J shed 3 bases, and the junction held 4 bases outside the gene matches. CDR3 protein: CASKAGGGTDTQYF. The DNA of the CDR3 is TGTGCCAGCAAAGCGGGAGGGGGGACAGATACGCAGTATTTT.

The chain couples TRBV10-3 to TRBJ2-1; 13 nucleotides agree with TRBD2. Germline CDR1 is ENHRY and CDR2 is SYGVKD. Trimming removed 6 bases from V and 13 bases from J; junction bases left unmatched: 12. The CDR3 runs 15 residues. CDR3 residues: CAIRLTSGRSRGQFF. The DNA of the CDR3 is TGTGCCATCAGACTGACTAGCGGGAGGTCCCGGGGTCAGTTCTTC.

This chain joins TRBV7-3 and TRBJ2-1, with a possible D match to TRBD2 (5 bases). The CDR3 runs to 14 residues. Trimming removed 1 base from V and 9 bases from J, with 13 bases in between. CDR1 and CDR2 (germline): SGHTA, FQGTGA. The CDR3 is CASSLNSGSGEQFF. The CDR3 region has the DNA TGTGCCAGCAGCTTAAATTCGGGATCAGGTGAGCAGTTCTTC.

The V call is TRBV7-9, the J call TRBJ2-1; 7 bases match TRBD2. The CDR3 consists of 16 residues. V lost 3 bases to trimming and J lost 4 bases; unmatched junction nucleotides: 9. Germline CDR1 is SEHNR and CDR2 is FQNEAQ (reference sequence). Here the CDR3 reads CASSLSLAVLYNEQFF. The CDR3 DNA sequence: TGTGCCAGCAGCTTGTCTCTAGCGGTTCTTTACAATGAGCAGTTCTTC.